The 20 T cell receptor beta chains given below trace back to one sample, sequenced in a study of human T cells and chemical hapten exposure (TCRdb year 2021). What the time point label conveys for this sample: pre-sensitization, week 0. The treatment or condition label, as the study defines it: therapeutic diphenylcyclopropenone sensitization with weekly scalp DPC. The method behind the library was RACE. The sequencer was a NextSeq 500. TCRdb ran its own pipeline on the public reads, namely fastp trimming at Q25 and MiXCR clone calling, and kept in-frame beta chains. All rows with the same CDR3 protein become a single entry with the most common DNA and genes. This sample comprises under 200,000 distinct CDR3 sequences, just under 30% of them detected only once. The ten biggest clones cover less than 3.5% of the sample. The starting material was whole blood, obtained in connection with sensitization to the hapten diphenylcyclopropenone (DPC). These receptors all come from a woman younger than 45 with alopecia areata. Some clones in this sample may be carry-over from other donors' samples.

This clonotype has only a few counts. The chain carries TRBV7-2 and TRBJ2-2; the D is unclear. The CDR3 has 13 residues. CDR1 SGHTA and CDR2 FQGNSA come from the germline V gene. The ends were cut back, 5 bases at V and 9 bases at J, with 13 bases in the middle. The CDR3 protein is CASSPLNERELFF. The CDR3 nucleotides are TGTGCCAGCAGCCCCCTAAACGAGAGGGAGCTGTTTTTT.

This clonotype was seen only a few times. CDR3 sequence reads: CASSLRGYDQPQHF. CDR3 nucleotides: TGTGCCAGCAGTTTAAGGGGTTACGATCAGCCCCAGCATTTT. The chain carries TRBV12-3 or TRBV12-4 and TRBJ1-5; tentative D call: TRBD1 (5 bases). CDR3 size: 14 residues. V was pared by 2 bases and J by 5 bases, with 10 bases between.

There are a few counts of this clonotype. The gene calls are TRBV30 and TRBJ2-7; D is perhaps TRBD2 (6 bases). V was pared by 3 bases and J by 6 bases, with 15 bases between. Germline loops: CDR1 GTSNPN, CDR2 SVGIG (reference sequence). The CDR3 is 13 residues long. The CDR3 is CAWRGGGVGEQYF. The CDR3 DNA is TGTGCCTGGAGGGGCGGAGGGGTTGGCGAGCAGTACTTC.

This clonotype was recorded a few times. The genes are TRBV7-2 and TRBJ1-5; tentatively, D is TRBD1 (6 bases). Germline values: CDR1 SGHTA, CDR2 FQGNSA. The CDR3 sequence is 14 residues long. The V end was cut by 2 bases, the J end by 7 bases, with 12 bases between. The CDR3 is CASSLREGGQPQHF. In DNA, the CDR3 is TGTGCCAGCAGCTTACGGGAGGGGGGACAGCCCCAGCATTTT.

This clonotype was seen only a few times. The chain employs TRBV28 and TRBJ1-2, with TRBD1 matching 8 bases. V was clipped by 3 bases and J by 6 bases; unmatched bases: 9. CDR1 is MDHEN, CDR2 SYDVKM, per germline. CDR3 size: 15 residues. DNA of the CDR3: TGTGCCAGCAGTTTGAAACAGGGGGTCCGGGATGGCTACACCTTC. Translating gives CASSLKQGVRDGYTF.

The V and J genes are TRBV7-2 and TRBJ2-3; tentative D call: TRBD1 (6 bases). The CDR3 loop spans 18 amino acids. Trimming took 1 base from V and 0 from J, leaving 17 bases between them. Germline V gene lookup returns CDR1 SGHTA and CDR2 FQGNSA. CDR3 residues: CASSLVPLDRRSTDTQYF. The CDR3 DNA sequence: TGTGCCAGCAGCTTAGTACCCCTGGACAGAAGGAGCACAGATACGCAGTATTTT.

The chain combines TRBV20-1 with TRBJ1-2; no firm D call. Trimming cost V 6 bases and J 7 bases, with 18 bases left between them. This CDR3 is 13 amino acids long. In germline, CDR1 is DFQATT, CDR2 SNEGSKA (reference sequence). The CDR3 DNA sequence: TGCAGTGCGTGGGCCAGGCGGAGCGGTGGCTACACCTTC. Amino acids: CSAWARRSGGYTF.

CDR3 amino acids: CSGGQPNEKLFF. CDR3 nucleotides: TGCAGCGGGGGACAGCCGAATGAAAAACTGTTTTTT. The chain links TRBV29-1 to TRBJ1-4, with 7 positions matching TRBD1. V was pared by 7 bases and J by 5 bases, with 4 bases of the junction left unmatched. Germline-derived CDR1 and CDR2 are SQVTM and ANQGSEA. The length of the CDR3 is 12 residues.

The chain has TRBV5-5 and TRBJ2-1, with TRBD2 matching 8 bases. Germline V gene sequence: CDR1 SGHKS, CDR2 YYEKEE (reference sequence). J gave up 7 bases and V 4 bases, and 16 bases lay outside the gene matches. There are 17 residues in the CDR3. CDR3 in DNA: TGTGCCAGCAGCCGATCCCTTAGCGGGGCGGTACTGAATGAGCAGTTCTTC. It codes for CASSRSLSGAVLNEQFF. Complete variable domain (other parts from reference TRBV5-5 and TRBJ2-1): DAGVTQSPTHLIKTRGQQVTLRCSPISGHKSVSWYQQVLGQGPQFIFQYYEKEERGRGNFPDRFSARQFPNYSSELNVNALLLGDSALYLCASSRSLSGAVLNEQFFGPGTRLTVL.

The CDR3 region is CASSYWTTGYTF. The CDR3 DNA sequence: TGTGCCAGCAGTTACTGGACAACCGGCTACACCTTC. The chain joins TRBV6-2 or TRBV6-3 to TRBJ1-2; perhaps TRBD1 as D (5 bases). The CDR3 contains 12 residues. V lost 1 base and J lost 8, with 8 bases in between. Germline V gene lookup returns CDR1 MNHEY and CDR2 SVGEGT.

This clonotype was found a few times. The V gene is TRBV29-1, the J gene TRBJ2-3; a possible D gene is TRBD2 (6 bases). There are 14 residues in the CDR3. Between the trimmed V and J ends, which lost 7 bases and 5 bases, there was a span of 19 bases. The germline V gene has CDR1 SQVTM and CDR2 ANQGSEA. The chain's CDR3 is CSALRRDGGDTQYF. CDR3 nucleotide sequence: TGCAGCGCCTTACGGAGGGATGGGGGAGATACGCAGTATTTT.

This chain links TRBV4-2 with TRBJ2-7, with TRBD2 matching over 9 bases. CDR3 size: 16 residues. V was pared by 4 bases and J by 0 bases, with 7 bases of the junction left unmatched. Germline V CDR1 and CDR2: LGHNA, YNFKEQ. The CDR3 nucleotides are TGTGCCAGCAGCCTACAGCGGACTAGCGCCTCCTACGAGCAGTACTTC. It yields the protein CASSLQRTSASYEQYF.

This clonotype was counted many times. J is TRBJ2-2 and V is TRBV20-1; 8 nucleotides line up with TRBD2. The CDR3 runs to 15 residues. J was trimmed by 6 bases and V by 0 bases; bases with no gene match: 6. Germline V gene lookup returns CDR1 DFQATT and CDR2 SNEGSKA (reference sequence). DNA of the CDR3: TGCAGTGCTAGAGATCCGGGACTAGACGCCGGGGAGCTGTTTTTT. This gives the protein CSARDPGLDAGELFF.

The genes are TRBV27 and TRBJ2-7; 7 nucleotides match TRBD1. V was pared by 2 bases and J by 3 bases, with 4 bases of the junction left unmatched. CDR3 length equals 14 residues. Germline V CDR1 and CDR2: MNHEY, SMNVEV (reference sequence). In nucleotides, the CDR3 is TGTGCCAGCAGTTTAAAGGGGGCAGGCTACGAGCAGTACTTC. This sequence encodes CASSLKGAGYEQYF.

This clonotype turned up a few times. The rearrangement joins TRBV6-2 or TRBV6-3 to TRBJ1-1; TRBD1 might be the D (6 bases). The CDR3 runs to 14 residues. The germline V gene encodes CDR1 MNHEY and CDR2 SVGEGT. V was pared by 4 bases and J by 2 bases, with 11 bases between. CDR3 bases: TGTGCCAGCAGTTTACAGGGAGCTAACACTGAAGCTTTCTTT. This translates into CASSLQGANTEAFF.

The chain is built from TRBV7-7 and TRBJ2-2, with no clear D. Trimming took off 1 base at V and 0 bases at J, with 6 bases between the two ends. This CDR3 is 15 amino acids long. Germline lookup yields CDR1 SSHAT and CDR2 FNYEAQ (reference sequence). The CDR3 spells CASSLGPANTGELFF. CDR3 DNA: TGTGCCAGCAGCTTAGGGCCCGCGAACACCGGGGAGCTGTTTTTT.

The chain combines TRBV7-8 with TRBJ2-7; TRBD1 might be the D (6 bases). CDR3 length equals 15 residues. Trimming shortened V by 2 bases and J by 5 bases, and 16 bases separated the two germline ends. Looked up from germline, CDR1 is SGHVS and CDR2 is FQNEAQ. CDR3 sequence (DNA): TGTGCCAGCAGCTTAACGAACAGGGAAGGGGACGAGCAGTACTTC. As protein: CASSLTNREGDEQYF.

Only a few counts were recorded for this clonotype. The chain uses TRBV6-2 or TRBV6-3 and TRBJ2-7; D possibly corresponds to TRBD2 (6 bases). This CDR3 spans 14 amino acids. V lost 4 bases and J 0 bases, leaving 10 bases between the germline ends. Germline-derived CDR1 and CDR2 are MNHEY and SVGEGT. CDR3 region: CASSSPGLSYEQYF. The DNA of the CDR3 is TGTGCCAGCAGTTCGCCGGGACTCTCCTACGAGCAGTACTTC.

The CDR3 reads CASTGDRQETQYF. CDR3 coding DNA: TGCGCCAGCACAGGAGACAGGCAAGAGACCCAGTACTTC. The chain is built from TRBV5-1 and TRBJ2-5; possibly TRBD1 for D (6 bases). The germline V and J ends were trimmed by 6 bases and 2 bases, with 11 bases remaining between them. The CDR3 is 13 amino acids. Germline lookup yields CDR1 SGHRS and CDR2 YFSETQ. Full variable domain (rest looked up from reference TRBV5-1 and TRBJ2-5): KAGVTQTPRYLIKTRGQQVTLSCSPISGHRSVSWYQQTPGQGLQFLFEYFSETQRNKGNFPGRFSGRQFSNSRSEMNVSTLELGDSALYLCASTGDRQETQYFGPGTRLLVL.

With regard to this clonotype: It is unclear where the CDR3 begins or ends on the DNA, so no DNA is shown, and the CDR3 is as TCRdb lists it. The chain links TRBV29-1 to TRBJ2-2; TRBD1 reflects the table's D call only, with no check against the DNA. CDR1 and CDR2 (germline): SQVTM, ANQGSEA. The CDR3 extends over 13 residues, inclusive of both ends. CDR3 sequence reads: CSVRRRGTGELFF.